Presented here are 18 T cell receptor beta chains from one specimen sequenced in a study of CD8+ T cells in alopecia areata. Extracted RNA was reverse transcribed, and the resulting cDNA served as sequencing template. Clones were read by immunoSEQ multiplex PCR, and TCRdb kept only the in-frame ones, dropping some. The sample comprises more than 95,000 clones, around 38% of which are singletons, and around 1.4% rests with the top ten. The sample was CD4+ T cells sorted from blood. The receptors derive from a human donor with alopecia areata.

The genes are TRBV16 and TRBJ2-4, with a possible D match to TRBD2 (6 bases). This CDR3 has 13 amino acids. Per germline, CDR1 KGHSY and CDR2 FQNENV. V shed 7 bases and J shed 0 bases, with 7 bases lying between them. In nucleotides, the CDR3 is TGTGCCAGCATGGGACTAGCCAAAAACATTCAGTACTTC. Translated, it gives CASMGLAKNIQYF.

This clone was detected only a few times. This chain's CDR3 is CASSLAPDRADYEQYF. DNA for the CDR3: TGCGCCAGCAGCTTGGCCCCGGACAGGGCTGACTACGAGCAGTACTTC. The chain joins TRBV5-1 to TRBJ2-7, with 8 nucleotides matching TRBD1. Trimming took 0 bases from V and 3 from J; bases not matched to a gene: 8. CDR3 size: 16 residues. Germline lookup yields CDR1 SGHRS and CDR2 YFSETQ. The full variable domain, completed using reference TRBV5-1 and TRBJ2-7, is KAGVTQTPRYLIKTRGQQVTLSCSPISGHRSVSWYQQTPGQGLQFLFEYFSETQRNKGNFPGRFSGRQFSNSRSEMNVSTLELGDSALYLCASSLAPDRADYEQYFGPGTRLTVT.

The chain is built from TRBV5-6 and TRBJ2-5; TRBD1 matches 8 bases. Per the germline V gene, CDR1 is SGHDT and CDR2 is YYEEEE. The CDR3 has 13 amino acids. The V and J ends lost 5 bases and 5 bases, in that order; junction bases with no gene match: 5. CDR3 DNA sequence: TGTGCCAGCAGATCCAGGGGGCGCGAGACCCAGTACTTC. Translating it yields CASRSRGRETQYF.

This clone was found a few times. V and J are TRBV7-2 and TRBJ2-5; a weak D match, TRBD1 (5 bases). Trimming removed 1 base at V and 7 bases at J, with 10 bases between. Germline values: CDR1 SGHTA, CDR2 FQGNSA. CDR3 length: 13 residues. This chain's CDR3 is CASSLEGISTQYF. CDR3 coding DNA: TGTGCCAGCAGCTTAGAGGGGATATCGACCCAGTACTTC.

The CDR3 DNA reads TGTGCCAGCAGCTTAGCCGGGACAGTCTACGAGCAGTACTTC. Translated: CASSLAGTVYEQYF. The gene calls are TRBV11-2 and TRBJ2-7; TRBD1 aligns across 7 bases. With 1 base clipped from V and 3 bases from J, the junction kept 3 bases outside the gene matches. Germline loops: CDR1 SGHAT, CDR2 FQNNGV. This CDR3 is 14 amino acids long.

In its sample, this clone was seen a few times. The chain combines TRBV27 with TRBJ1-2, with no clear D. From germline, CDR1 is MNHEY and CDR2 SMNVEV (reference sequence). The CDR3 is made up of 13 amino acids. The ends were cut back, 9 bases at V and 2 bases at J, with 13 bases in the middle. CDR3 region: CASRNSRNYGYTF. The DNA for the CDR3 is TGTGCCAGTCGGAACTCCCGAAACTATGGCTACACCTTC.

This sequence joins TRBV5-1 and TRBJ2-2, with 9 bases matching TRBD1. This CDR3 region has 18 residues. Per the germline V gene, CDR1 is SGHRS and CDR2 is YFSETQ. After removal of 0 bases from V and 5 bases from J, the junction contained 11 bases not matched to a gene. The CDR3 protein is CASSLGTGGQGRTGELFF. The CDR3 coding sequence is TGCGCCAGCAGCTTGGGCACCGGAGGACAGGGGCGTACCGGGGAGCTGTTTTTT.

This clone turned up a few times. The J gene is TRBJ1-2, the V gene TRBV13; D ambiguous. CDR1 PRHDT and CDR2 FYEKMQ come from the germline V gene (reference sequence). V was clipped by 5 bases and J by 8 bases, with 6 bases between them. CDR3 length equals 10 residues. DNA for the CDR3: TGTGCCAGCAGCCAACCCGGCTACACCTTC. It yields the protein CASSQPGYTF.

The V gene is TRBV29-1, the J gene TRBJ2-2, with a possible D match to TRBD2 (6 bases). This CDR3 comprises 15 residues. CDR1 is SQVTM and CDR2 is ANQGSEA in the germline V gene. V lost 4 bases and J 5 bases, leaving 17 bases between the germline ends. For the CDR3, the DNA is TGCAGCGTTGGGGACCCGGGACTGATGACCGGGGAGCTGTTTTTT. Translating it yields CSVGDPGLMTGELFF.

DNA for the CDR3: TGTGCCAGCAGCCCGGACAGGGGGCAGGGCTACACCTTC. Translated: CASSPDRGQGYTF. The chain is built from TRBV11-2 and TRBJ1-2, with 11 nucleotides matching TRBD1. The V segment lost 5 bases and the J segment 8 bases; nucleotides outside the gene matches: 4. The CDR3 has 13 residues. The germline V gene has CDR1 SGHAT and CDR2 FQNNGV.

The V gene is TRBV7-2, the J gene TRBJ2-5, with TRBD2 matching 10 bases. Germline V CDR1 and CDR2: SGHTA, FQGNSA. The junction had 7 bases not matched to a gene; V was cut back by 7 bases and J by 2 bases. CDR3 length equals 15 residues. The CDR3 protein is CASMLGSGGQETQYF. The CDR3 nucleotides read TGTGCCAGCATGCTGGGTAGCGGGGGGCAAGAGACCCAGTACTTC.

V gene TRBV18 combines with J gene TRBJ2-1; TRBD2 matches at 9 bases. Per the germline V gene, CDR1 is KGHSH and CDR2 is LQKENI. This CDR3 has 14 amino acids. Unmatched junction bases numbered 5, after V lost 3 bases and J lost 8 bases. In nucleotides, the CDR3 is TGTGCCAGCTCACCGGGACTAGCTGGCGATGAGCAGTTCTTC. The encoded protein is CASSPGLAGDEQFF.

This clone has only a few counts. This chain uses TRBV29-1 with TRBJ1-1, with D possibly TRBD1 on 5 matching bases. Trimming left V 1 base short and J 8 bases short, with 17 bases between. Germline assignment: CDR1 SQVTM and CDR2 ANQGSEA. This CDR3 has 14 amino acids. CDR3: CSVEARRGGREAFF. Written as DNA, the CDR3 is TGCAGCGTTGAAGCCCGCCGGGGGGGGAGGGAAGCTTTCTTT.

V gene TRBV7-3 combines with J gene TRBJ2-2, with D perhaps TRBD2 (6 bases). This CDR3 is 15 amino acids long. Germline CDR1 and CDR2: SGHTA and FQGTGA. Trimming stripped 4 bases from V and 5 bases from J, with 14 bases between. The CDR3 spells CASSSRLGGTGELFF. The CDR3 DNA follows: TGTGCCAGCAGCTCCCGGTTGGGGGGTACCGGGGAGCTGTTTTTT. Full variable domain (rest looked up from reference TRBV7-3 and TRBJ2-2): GAGVSQTPSNKVTEKGKYVELRCDPISGHTALYWYRQSLGQGPEFLIYFQGTGAADDSGLPNDRFFAVRPEGSVSTLKIQRTERGDSAVYLCASSSRLGGTGELFFGEGSRLTVL.

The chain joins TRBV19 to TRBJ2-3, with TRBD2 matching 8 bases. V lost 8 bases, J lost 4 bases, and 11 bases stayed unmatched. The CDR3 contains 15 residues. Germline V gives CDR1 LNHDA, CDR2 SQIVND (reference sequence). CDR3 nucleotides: TGTGCCAGTTTCCAAGCGGGAGCAGGGCCAGATACGCAGTATTTT. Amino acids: CASFQAGAGPDTQYF.

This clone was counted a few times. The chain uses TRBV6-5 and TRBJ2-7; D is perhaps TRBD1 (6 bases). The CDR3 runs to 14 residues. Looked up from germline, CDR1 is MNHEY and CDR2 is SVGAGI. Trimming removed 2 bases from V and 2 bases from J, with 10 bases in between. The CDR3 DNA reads TGTGCCAGCAGTTACCGTCAGGGGCCCTACGAGCAGTACTTC. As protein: CASSYRQGPYEQYF.

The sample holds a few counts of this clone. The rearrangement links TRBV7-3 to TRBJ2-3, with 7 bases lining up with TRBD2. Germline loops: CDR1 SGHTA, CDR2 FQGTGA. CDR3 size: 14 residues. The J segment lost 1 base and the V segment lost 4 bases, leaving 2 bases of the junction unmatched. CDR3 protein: CASSWGGGTDTQYF. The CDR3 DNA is TGTGCCAGCAGCTGGGGGGGAGGCACAGATACGCAGTATTTT. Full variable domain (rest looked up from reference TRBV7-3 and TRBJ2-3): GAGVSQTPSNKVTEKGKYVELRCDPISGHTALYWYRQSLGQGPEFLIYFQGTGAADDSGLPNDRFFAVRPEGSVSTLKIQRTERGDSAVYLCASSWGGGTDTQYFGPGTRLTVL.

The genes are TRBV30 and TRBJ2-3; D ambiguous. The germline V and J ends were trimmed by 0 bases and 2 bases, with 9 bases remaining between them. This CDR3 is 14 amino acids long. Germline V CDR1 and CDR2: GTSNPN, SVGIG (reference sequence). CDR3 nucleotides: TGTGCCTGGAGTGTACGGCGGTACACAGATACGCAGTATTTT. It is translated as CAWSVRRYTDTQYF.